This section outlines one T cell receptor (beta chain) sequence together with its context. The specificity of this receptor is unknown. No base qualities exist here, and no much larger clone lies one base off it. This specimen belongs to a study of long-term antiretroviral therapy in people with HIV (dated by TCRdb to between 2021 and 2024). Background for the entire study: The earliest samples were collected about a decade before the 2015 WHO recommendation for immediate ART, when ART was typically delayed until CD4 counts fell. A retrospective serial study tested whether changes in peripheral blood TRB repertoire composition and diversity were associated with ART initiation and durable HIV suppression. No cross-contamination during QIAcube processing was seen in test extractions of a monoclonal T-cell line run alongside around 34 polyclonal samples. A total of around 190 cryopreserved PBMC samples came from 30 or so adults with confirmed HIV infection and were collected serially over a mean of roughly 6 years (range 1-12). Of the roughly 31 participants with HIV, ten to eleven were female. Results the study describes overall, beyond this receptor: Inferences about post-ART repertoire changes are limited because no data were available on ART adherence, viral resistance or therapy changes. Expanded TRB clones identified before ART initiation dominated the repertoire at all time points, although this dominance fluctuated and declined in many PLHIV after ART. HIV repertoires had narrower CDR3 length ranges than controls, and the network structure suggested an antigen-experienced repertoire that shifted only slightly toward naive after ART. Limited PBMC availability meant only the TCR beta chain was sequenced, without alpha chain pairing. The samples span the years 2004 to 2017, and the ART regimens used may be less effective than current regimens. ART initiation was associated with a significant increase in TRB diversity, but diversity stayed significantly below transplant donor controls even after long-term ART. Unsorted PBMC were profiled instead of sorted CD4+ and CD8+ T cells because pre-ART samples had limited cell numbers.

Participants were included only if at least one PBMC sample before ART initiation and at least two post-ART samples were available. Every participant with HIV received treatment in the United States of America. Cryopreserved samples of about 0.95-10 million PBMC were thawed and washed before DNA extraction. At the time of the earliest PBMC sample, participants with HIV were aged between roughly 20 and 54 years. Per participant, PBMC samples came from 1-4 timepoints prior to ART initiation and 2-8 timepoints following ART initiation, for a median of 7 samples. Serial HIV viral load, CD4+ T-cell count, ART history and demographic data were obtained for every participant. Genomic DNA was extracted from unsorted PBMC with a Qiagen kit on a QIAcube, processed in batches of 12 samples. At the junction V is shortened by 6 bases and J by 4 bases; bases outside the gene matches: 10. The CDR3 measures 18 amino acids from cysteine to phenylalanine. Only the CDR3 DNA stays, 54 bases, in frame from base 1. The germline V gene (reference sequence) specifies LNHDA as CDR1 and SQIVND as CDR2.

Sequencing of the TRB variable region was done with the immunoSEQ hsTCRB v3.0 assay at survey level resolution. The targeted TRB sequencing depth was roughly 40,000-55,000 T-cell genomes per sample. TRB libraries were pooled and sequenced on an Illumina MiSeq using a v3 150-cycle kit. The study's processing was this. Analysis of repertoires was carried out in R inside a reproducible Nextflow workflow spanning QC, data transformation and analysis. Custom analyses were implemented in LymphoSeq2, an R package for AIRR-Seq data exploration. After excluding a handful of samples that yielded fewer than 5000 total TRB sequences, approximately 180 HIV repertoires remained for analysis. Among the approximately 200 retained HIV repertoires, 55 to 60 were collected before ART initiation and fewer than 150 were collected after ART initiation. Each repertoire was downsampled to 5000 TRB nucleotide sequences, and summary statistics were averaged across 100 downsampling iterations. TRB sequences were retained for analysis only if CDR3 regions of at least seven amino acids were present. Two measures captured diversity: a Shannon entropy-derived clonality score and the Gini coefficient. In repertoire networks, the top 5000 CDR3 amino acid sequences were linked whenever an edit distance of one separated two sequences. Antigen specificity groups and MHC restriction were predicted for TRB CDR3 amino acid sequences with GLIPH2. Known CMV, EBV, HIV or tissue antigen associations were flagged by matching CDR3 amino acid sequences against VDJdb and McPAS-TCR. Pre-ART, post-ART and control groups were compared with Wilcoxon signed-rank tests and Holm-Bonferroni correction. TCRdb provides this immuneACCESS table in a form limited to in-frame rearrangements. Some clones are lacking; in checked studies, under half of them reflect an unresolved V gene, and why the rest are absent is not known. That table supplies the V and J calls and clone size; D and trimming were determined from the DNA. The sample table shows roughly 16,000 clones, and more than 85% are seen once. Around 10% of the sample is taken by the ten largest.

The sample in question was unsorted PBMCs, obtained 0.3 years after starting antiretroviral therapy. The sequence joins TRBV19 to TRBJ2-3; TRBD2 lines up with 16 middle nucleotides. The source is a man between 60 and 75 years old with HIV. This receptor carries the CDR3 CASSAGTSGGDPADTQYF. At the DNA level, the sequence is TGTGCCAGTAGCGCCGGGACTAGCGGGGGGGATCCGGCAGATACGCAGTATTTT.